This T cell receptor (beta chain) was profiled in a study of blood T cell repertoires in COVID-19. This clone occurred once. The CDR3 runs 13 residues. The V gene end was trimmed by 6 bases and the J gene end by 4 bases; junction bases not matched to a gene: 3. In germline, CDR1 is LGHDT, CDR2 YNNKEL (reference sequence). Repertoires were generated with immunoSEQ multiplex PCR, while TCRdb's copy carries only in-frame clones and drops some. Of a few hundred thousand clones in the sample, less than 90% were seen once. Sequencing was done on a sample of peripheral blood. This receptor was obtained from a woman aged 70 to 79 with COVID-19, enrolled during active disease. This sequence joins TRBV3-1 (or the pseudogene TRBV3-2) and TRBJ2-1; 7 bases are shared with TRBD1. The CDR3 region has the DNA TGTGCCAGCAGGCGACAGGGATACAATGAGCAGTTCTTC. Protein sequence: CASRRQGYNEQFF.